The next 9 T cell receptor beta chains were all read from a single sample in a study of tumor-infiltrating lymphocytes in localized non-small cell lung cancer. Using immunoSEQ multiplex PCR, the repertoire was profiled, and TCRdb retains in-frame clones only, with some absent. This sample has 10,000 to 12,000 clones, with approximately 86% found just once. Sequenced material: uninvolved lung tissue not adjacent to the tumor. The receptors shown here come from a human donor with non-small cell lung cancer.

J is TRBJ2-3 and V is TRBV5-5; a weak D match, TRBD1 (6 bases). V lost 0 bases, J lost 1 base, and 15 bases lay in between. CDR1 and CDR2 (germline): SGHKS, YYEKEE (reference sequence). There are 17 residues in the CDR3. This CDR3 is CASSLGTASAGTDTQYF. The CDR3 nucleotides read TGTGCCAGCAGCTTGGGGACAGCTAGTGCTGGCACAGATACGCAGTATTTT.

The chain carries TRBV5-1 and TRBJ2-7; 7 bases are a match to TRBD1. The CDR3 sequence is 16 residues long. V lost 0 bases to trimming and J lost 3 bases; unmatched junction nucleotides: 9. Germline V lookup: CDR1 SGHRS, CDR2 YFSETQ. The CDR3 DNA follows: TGCGCCAGCAGCTTGGATCCGAGACAGGGTCTCTACGAGCAGTACTTC. This translates into CASSLDPRQGLYEQYF.

The chain recombines TRBV5-1 with TRBJ2-5; D could derive from TRBD1 or TRBD2 (6 bases each). Germline V lookup: CDR1 SGHRS, CDR2 YFSETQ. V dropped 1 base and J dropped 4 bases, with 20 bases sitting between them. The CDR3 has 17 residues. The CDR3 DNA reads TGCGCCAGCAGCTTGCTGCCAGGGGCACAAGCGGGAGAGACCCAGTACTTC. Translated, it gives CASSLLPGAQAGETQYF.

The V gene is TRBV2, the J gene TRBJ1-1, with 7 bases lining up with TRBD1. Germline trimming cut 5 bases from V and 0 bases from J; bases unmatched to any gene: 9. Per germline, CDR1 SNHLY and CDR2 FYNNEI. The CDR3 has 16 amino acids. Here the CDR3 DNA reads TGTGCCAGCAGTTCGGGCAGGGGGAGTTTGAACACTGAAGCTTTCTTT. This translates into CASSSGRGSLNTEAFF.

V is TRBV7-9 and J is TRBJ2-3; no clear D. V lost 3 bases to trimming and J lost 6 bases, with 7 bases between them. CDR3 length: 12 amino acids. Looked up from germline, CDR1 is SEHNR and CDR2 is FQNEAQ (reference sequence). The CDR3 nucleotides read TGTGCCAGCAGCTTTGGCCGGGATACGCAGTATTTT. Translating it yields CASSFGRDTQYF.

The chain uses TRBV6-6 and TRBJ2-7; D is perhaps TRBD1 or TRBD2 (6 bases each). The CDR3 has 15 amino acids. The ends were cut back, 7 bases at V and 2 bases at J, with 18 bases in the middle. Germline CDR1 is MNHNY and CDR2 is SVGAGI (reference sequence). In nucleotides, the CDR3 is TGTGCCAGCACCAGGGGAGGATCAGAGGCCTACGAGCAGTACTTC. This encodes CASTRGGSEAYEQYF.

The V and J genes are TRBV11-2 and TRBJ2-1; D remains ambiguous. The CDR3 covers 12 residues. Germline values: CDR1 SGHAT, CDR2 FQNNGV. V lost 5 bases, J lost 4 bases, and 6 bases lay in between. CDR3 in DNA: TGTGCCAGCAGCCTCATTTACAATGAGCAGTTCTTC. This encodes CASSLIYNEQFF.

The rearrangement joins TRBV5-6 to TRBJ1-2; the match to TRBD1 covers 7 bases. CDR1 SGHDT and CDR2 YYEEEE come from the germline V gene. Unmatched junction bases numbered 6, after V lost 4 bases and J lost 3 bases. This CDR3 comprises 14 residues. Here the CDR3 reads CASSPGQADYGYTF. As DNA, the CDR3 is TGTGCCAGCAGCCCAGGACAGGCGGACTATGGCTACACCTTC.

This chain uses TRBV15 with TRBJ2-5; no clear D. The germline CDR1 and CDR2 sequences are LNHNV and YYDKDF (reference sequence). The CDR3 has 14 amino acids. V was trimmed by 4 bases and J by 1 base, leaving 10 bases between them. CDR3 sequence reads: CATSTRSRQETQYF. CDR3 DNA sequence: TGTGCCACCAGCACTAGATCACGCCAAGAGACCCAGTACTTC. Based on the CDR3 plus reference TRBV15 and TRBJ2-5, the full variable domain is DAMVIQNPRYQVTQFGKPVTLSCSQTLNHNVMYWYQQKSSQAPKLLFHYYDKDFNNEADTPDNFQSRRPNTSFCFLDIRSPGLGDTAMYLCATSTRSRQETQYFGPGTRLLVL.